The 30 T cell receptor beta chains reported below all come from one sample, sequenced in a study of T cell responses to AZD1222 COVID-19 vaccine (dated by TCRdb to the early 2020s). The library was generated by the immunoSEQ multiplex PCR assay. The source is immuneACCESS, and TCRdb retained only in-frame sequences with V and J called. Part of the clones is not carried over; for the studies checked, unresolved V genes explain less than half of this, and the remainder is unexplained. In all, the sample holds approximately 30,000 clones, and 78% of those were seen once. About 4.6% of the sample comes from the top ten. The sample's time point label, in plain terms: about 28 days (+/-7) after the second vaccine dose. The specimen was peripheral blood, collected 28 days after the second AZD1222 dose. These TCRs come from an adult who received the AZD1222 COVID-19 vaccine.

V and J are TRBV13 and TRBJ2-1; weak D call: TRBD2 (5 bases). This CDR3 region has 11 residues. Germline values: CDR1 PRHDT, CDR2 FYEKMQ (reference sequence). V was clipped by 6 bases and J by 16 bases, with 16 bases between them. DNA of the CDR3: TGTGCCAGCAGTTCTGGACTGGCTGTTTTCTTC. Protein sequence: CASSSGLAVFF. Based on the CDR3 plus reference TRBV13 and TRBJ2-1, the full variable domain is AAGVIQSPRHLIKEKRETATLKCYPIPRHDTVYWYQQGPGQDPQFLISFYEKMQSDKGSIPDRFSAQQFSDYHSELNMSSLELGDSALYFCASSSGLAVFFGPGTRLTVL.

The chain joins TRBV4-1 to TRBJ1-1, with D tentatively TRBD1 (5 bases). From germline, CDR1 is MGHRA and CDR2 YSYEKL. V lost 2 bases and J 9 bases, leaving 22 bases between the germline ends. There are 16 residues in the CDR3. Written as DNA, the CDR3 is TGCGCCAGCAGCCAATCTAGCACAAGGGGACCAATCAAAGCTTTCTTT. Translated: CASSQSSTRGPIKAFF.

V is TRBV7-2 and J is TRBJ1-2; perhaps TRBD1 as D (6 bases). CDR1 is SGHTA and CDR2 is FQGNSA in the germline V gene. This CDR3 is built from 16 residues. The V and J ends lost 2 bases and 6 bases respectively, with 19 bases between them. This chain's CDR3 is CASSLTNLGGAHGYTF. CDR3 in DNA: TGTGCCAGCAGCTTAACGAACCTGGGGGGGGCGCATGGCTACACCTTC.

The genes are TRBV5-4 and TRBJ1-2; 7 bases align to TRBD1. This CDR3 is built from 16 residues. Germline assignment: CDR1 SGHNT and CDR2 YYREEE (reference sequence). After removal of 3 bases from V and 8 bases from J, the junction contained 16 bases not matched to a gene. The DNA for the CDR3 is TGTGCCAGCAGCTCGCCTTCGTCAGGGGGGAGAGGGGGCTACACCTTC. Its translation: CASSSPSSGGRGGYTF. Variable domain in full (rest from reference TRBV5-4 and TRBJ1-2): ETGVTQSPTHLIKTRGQQVTLRCSSQSGHNTVSWYQQALGQGPQFIFQYYREEENGRGNFPPRFSGLQFPNYSSELNVNALELDDSALYLCASSSPSSGGRGGYTFGSGTRLTVV.

This chain uses TRBV9 with TRBJ2-7, with D hard to call. V was pared by 3 bases and J by 4 bases, with 5 bases between. The CDR3 loop spans 11 amino acids. Germline CDR1 SGDLS, CDR2 YYNGEE. The CDR3 protein is CASSGYYEQYV. CDR3 nucleotide sequence: TGTGCCAGCAGCGGATATTACGAGCAGTACGTC.

By its share, this clone is medium-sized. V and J are TRBV19 and TRBJ1-6; 9 bases match TRBD1. Losses at the gene ends were 6 bases for V and 2 bases for J; bases not matched to a gene: 5. The CDR3 spans 16 residues. CDR1 and CDR2 from the germline V gene are LNHDA and SQIVND (reference sequence). CDR3 amino acids: CASRAGTGTYNSPLHF. CDR3 in DNA: TGTGCCAGTAGAGCCGGGACAGGGACCTATAATTCACCCCTCCACTTT.

The J gene is TRBJ1-1, the V gene TRBV6-5, with a tentative D call TRBD1 (5 bases). CDR1 MNHEY and CDR2 SVGAGI come from the germline V gene. Trimming stripped 5 bases from V and 0 bases from J, with 13 bases between. The CDR3 has 15 residues. DNA of the CDR3: TGTGCCAGCAGTCCCCCGGGACGGATGAACACTGAAGCTTTCTTT. It is translated as CASSPPGRMNTEAFF.

This chain joins TRBV6-5 and TRBJ2-6, with D perhaps matching TRBD1 (5 bases). CDR3 length: 15 amino acids. With 5 bases removed from V and 9 bases from J, the gap between germline ends came to 17 bases. CDR1 MNHEY and CDR2 SVGAGI come from the germline V gene. CDR3 residues: CASSPRATVINVLTF. CDR3 nucleotide sequence: TGTGCCAGCAGTCCGCGCGCGACAGTTATCAACGTCCTGACTTTC.

The chain couples TRBV7-8 to TRBJ2-3; D gene uncertain. The CDR3 length is 12 residues. Trimming stripped 5 bases from V and 5 bases from J, with 8 bases between. CDR1 is SGHVS, CDR2 FQNEAQ, per germline. The CDR3 nucleotides are TGTGCCAGCAGCCCAGTGTTAGATACGCAGTATTTT. Its translation is CASSPVLDTQYF.

The chain has TRBV18 and TRBJ1-5, with D unclear. V was clipped by 3 bases and J by 0 bases, with 9 bases between them. The CDR3 runs to 15 residues. Germline V CDR1 and CDR2: KGHSH, LQKENI. CDR3 sequence (DNA): TGTGCCAGCTCACCTCCGGGAGGTAGCAATCAGCCCCAGCATTTT. It specifies CASSPPGGSNQPQHF.

V is TRBV7-2 and J is TRBJ1-1; 7 nucleotides match TRBD1. Germline V CDR1 and CDR2: SGHTA, FQGNSA. The CDR3 contains 14 residues. The trim removed 2 bases at V and 4 bases at J, leaving 4 bases unmatched. The CDR3 protein is CASSLLGGGTEAFF. The CDR3 DNA reads TGTGCCAGCAGCTTACTAGGGGGCGGCACTGAAGCTTTCTTT.

This sequence joins TRBV29-1 and TRBJ1-6; D remains unclear. Trimming removed 5 bases from V and 7 bases from J, with 12 bases in between. From germline, CDR1 is SQVTM and CDR2 ANQGSEA. The CDR3 contains 13 residues. CDR3 nucleotide sequence: TGCAGCGTTACTTTTCCCGGGAATTCACCCCTCCACTTT. Translated: CSVTFPGNSPLHF. Drawing the rest from reference TRBV29-1 and TRBJ1-6, the complete variable domain is SAVISQKPSRDICQRGTSLTIQCQVDSQVTMMFWYRQQPGQSLTLIATANQGSEATYESGFVIDKFPISRPNLTFSTLTVSNMSPEDSSIYLCSVTFPGNSPLHFGNGTRLTVT.

This rearrangement joins TRBV4-1 to TRBJ1-5; a possible D gene is TRBD1 (6 bases). CDR1 MGHRA and CDR2 YSYEKL come from the germline V gene. This CDR3 contains 15 residues. V lost 0 bases and J lost 6, with 12 bases in between. The CDR3 region has the DNA TGCGCCAGCAGCCAAGATGGACGGGGGCCTCAGCCCCAGCATTTT. As protein: CASSQDGRGPQPQHF.

The genes are TRBV27 and TRBJ1-1; D is unclear. With 2 bases removed from V and 0 bases from J, the gap between germline ends came to 7 bases. The germline gives CDR1 MNHEY, CDR2 SMNVEV (reference sequence). The CDR3 consists of 14 residues. The CDR3 protein is CASSLRRLNTEAFF. The CDR3 DNA is TGTGCCAGCAGTTTAAGACGCCTGAACACTGAAGCTTTCTTT.

The rearrangement links TRBV19 to TRBJ1-3; D ambiguous. With 7 bases removed from V and 0 bases from J, the gap between germline ends came to 13 bases. The CDR3 contains 15 residues. Looked up from germline, CDR1 is LNHDA and CDR2 is SQIVND (reference sequence). CDR3: CASTTGRFSGNTIYF. Here the CDR3 DNA reads TGTGCCAGTACTACTGGCCGTTTCTCTGGAAACACCATATATTTT.

The V and J genes are TRBV2 and TRBJ2-5, with D tentatively TRBD1 (5 bases). Trimming took off 2 bases at V and 3 bases at J, with 16 bases between the two ends. The CDR3 covers 16 residues. Germline CDR1 SNHLY, CDR2 FYNNEI. The CDR3: CASSEIVGKQEETQYF. DNA of the CDR3: TGTGCCAGCAGTGAAATCGTAGGGAAACAGGAAGAGACCCAGTACTTC.

The chain uses TRBV5-1 and TRBJ2-5; 9 bases are shared with TRBD2. V lost 0 bases and J lost 1; bases outside the gene matches: 4. CDR3 size: 16 residues. Germline CDR1 reads SGHRS; CDR2 reads YFSETQ. The CDR3 DNA follows: TGCGCCAGCAGCTTGGGGGCTAGCGGGGCCCAAGAGACCCAGTACTTC. This encodes CASSLGASGAQETQYF.

The chain recombines TRBV6-5 with TRBJ1-5, with 8 bases aligning to TRBD1. The germline V gene encodes CDR1 MNHEY and CDR2 SVGAGI. The V and J ends lost 6 bases and 9 bases, in that order; junction bases with no gene match: 13. The CDR3 contains 15 residues. For the CDR3, the DNA is TGTGCCAGCAGGGGGACAGGATATACAGGGGGGCCCCAGCATTTT. This sequence encodes CASRGTGYTGGPQHF.

The chain is built from TRBV5-8 and TRBJ1-5; D gene unclear. The length of the CDR3 is 18 residues. The V gene lost 2 bases and the J gene lost 0 bases, with 18 bases spanning the gap. Germline V gene lookup returns CDR1 SGHTS and CDR2 YDEGEE. The CDR3 sequence is CASSFDWRAPFSNQPQHF. In DNA, the CDR3 is TGTGCCAGCAGCTTTGACTGGAGGGCGCCCTTTAGCAATCAGCCCCAGCATTTT.

This clone was picked up a small number of times. This sequence joins TRBV3-1 (or the pseudogene TRBV3-2) and TRBJ1-5, with TRBD1 matching over 8 bases. The CDR3 runs 17 residues. The germline V gene has CDR1 LGHDT and CDR2 YNNKEL (reference sequence). With V trimmed by 5 bases and J by 3 bases, 12 bases remained unmatched. The CDR3 DNA reads as TGTGCCAGCAGCTCCCCTACCGGGACAGGCTCCAATCAGCCCCAGCATTTT. Protein: CASSSPTGTGSNQPQHF.

The chain joins TRBV7-8 to TRBJ1-6, with no clear D. Germline V CDR1 and CDR2: SGHVS, FQNEAQ. V was cut by 0 bases and J by 5 bases, with 5 bases left in between. The CDR3 is made up of 14 amino acids. The DNA of the CDR3 is TGTGCCAGCAGCTTAGCCCTCAATAATTCACCCCTCCACTTT. It yields the protein CASSLALNNSPLHF.

This chain connects TRBV6-5 to TRBJ1-6, with D possibly TRBD1 on 5 matching bases. CDR1 is MNHEY and CDR2 is SVGAGI in the germline V gene. This CDR3 is built from 16 residues. V lost 4 bases and J lost 9, with 19 bases in between. The CDR3: CASSSKPGSVVSPLHF. CDR3 nucleotide sequence: TGTGCCAGCAGTTCCAAGCCAGGGAGTGTAGTTTCACCCCTCCACTTT.

This clone was detected only once. The rearrangement uses TRBV30 and TRBJ1-2; 8 positions match TRBD1. In germline, CDR1 is GTSNPN, CDR2 SVGIG (reference sequence). J gave up 4 bases and V 2 bases, and 0 bases lay outside the gene matches. This CDR3 spans 12 amino acids. The CDR3 nucleotides read TGTGCCTGGAGTACAGGGGGCTATGGCTACACCTTC. Amino acids: CAWSTGGYGYTF.

The gene calls are TRBV5-8 and TRBJ1-2; D is perhaps TRBD1 (6 bases). Germline values: CDR1 SGHTS, CDR2 YDEGEE. Trimming left V 0 bases short and J 11 bases short, with 11 bases between. The CDR3 is 12 residues long. CDR3 amino acids: CASSLGHTGYTF. CDR3 DNA: TGTGCCAGCAGCTTGGGTCACACAGGGTACACCTTC.

The chain links TRBV19 to TRBJ1-2; 7 bases line up with TRBD1. The trim removed 11 bases at V and 3 bases at J, leaving 6 bases unmatched. Germline V gene data show CDR1 as LNHDA and CDR2 as SQIVND (reference sequence). The CDR3 is 12 amino acids. Written as DNA, the CDR3 is TGTGCCGTACGTACAGGGGACTATGGCTACACCTTC. As protein: CAVRTGDYGYTF. Complete variable domain (other parts from reference TRBV19 and TRBJ1-2): DGGITQSPKYLFRKEGQNVTLSCEQNLNHDAMYWYRQDPGQGLRLIYYSQIVNDFQKGDIAEGYSVSREKKESFPLTVTSAQKNPTAFYLCAVRTGDYGYTFGSGTRLTVV.

The chain recombines TRBV7-9 with TRBJ2-1, with D perhaps matching TRBD2 (6 bases). Germline V gives CDR1 SEHNR, CDR2 FQNEAQ (reference sequence). The length of the CDR3 is 17 residues. V was cut by 1 base and J by 6 bases, with 19 bases left in between. Here the CDR3 reads CASSLGGSGTRGNEQFF. CDR3 in DNA: TGTGCCAGCAGCTTAGGTGGTAGCGGAACCCGGGGCAATGAGCAGTTCTTC.

This clone was recorded once. The V gene is TRBV19, the J gene TRBJ2-1, with unresolved D. Trimming cost V 7 bases and J 0 bases, with 13 bases left between them. Germline V gene lookup returns CDR1 LNHDA and CDR2 SQIVND (reference sequence). The CDR3 loop spans 15 amino acids. The CDR3 coding sequence is TGTGCCAGTACCGATGCCGCTGCCTCCTACAATGAGCAGTTCTTC. Amino acid sequence: CASTDAAASYNEQFF.

The V call is TRBV6-5, the J call TRBJ2-2; D not resolved. The CDR3 is 12 amino acids. The germline CDR1 and CDR2 sequences are MNHEY and SVGAGI. The ends were cut back, 6 bases at V and 4 bases at J, with 6 bases in the middle. The CDR3, as DNA: TGTGCCAGCAGCCGGACCACCGGGGAGCTGTTTTTT. This gives the protein CASSRTTGELFF.

The rearrangement joins TRBV6-5 to TRBJ2-1; 14 nucleotides line up with TRBD2. V was clipped by 8 bases and J by 9 bases; unmatched bases: 9. Germline V gives CDR1 MNHEY, CDR2 SVGAGI. The CDR3 has 15 residues. In DNA, the CDR3 is TGTGCCAGCTCCGGGACTAGCGGGGGCCTCGGTGAGCAGTTCTTC. Translation gives CASSGTSGGLGEQFF.

The J gene is TRBJ1-1, the V gene TRBV18; perhaps TRBD1 as D (5 bases). Deletions cut 3 bases from V and 9 bases from J, with 14 bases between. The CDR3 totals 13 residues. Germline V CDR1 and CDR2: KGHSH, LQKENI. The CDR3 bases are TGTGCCAGCTCACCGATGGACAAGGATAAAGCTTTCTTT. Translated: CASSPMDKDKAFF.